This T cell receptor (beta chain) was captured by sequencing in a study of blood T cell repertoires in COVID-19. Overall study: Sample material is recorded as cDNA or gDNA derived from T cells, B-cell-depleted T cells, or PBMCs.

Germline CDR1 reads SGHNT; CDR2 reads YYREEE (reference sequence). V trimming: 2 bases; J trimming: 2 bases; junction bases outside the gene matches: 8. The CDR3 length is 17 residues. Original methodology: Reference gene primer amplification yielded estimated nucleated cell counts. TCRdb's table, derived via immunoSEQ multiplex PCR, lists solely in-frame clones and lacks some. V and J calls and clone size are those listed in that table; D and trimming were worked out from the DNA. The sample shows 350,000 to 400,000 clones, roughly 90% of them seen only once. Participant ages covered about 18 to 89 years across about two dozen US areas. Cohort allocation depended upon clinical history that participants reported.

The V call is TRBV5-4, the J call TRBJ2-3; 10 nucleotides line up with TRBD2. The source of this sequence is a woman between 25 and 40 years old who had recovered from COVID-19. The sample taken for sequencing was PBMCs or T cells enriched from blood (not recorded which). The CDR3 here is CASSLKLAGSNTDTQYF. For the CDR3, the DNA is TGTGCCAGCAGCTTAAAACTAGCGGGATCGAACACAGATACGCAGTATTTT.